Detailed here is one T cell receptor beta chain. These data belong to a study of control samples from healthy donors and cancer patients. Data came from immunoSEQ multiplex PCR; TCRdb stores just in-frame clones and leaves some out. Of 40,000 to 50,000 clones listed, around four fifths were seen once; the top ten hold 40% to 50%. The TCR comes from a man between 60 and 75 years old in good health. Sequences were obtained from blood.

DNA of the CDR3: TGTGCCAGCAGCCAAGATAGGGTCGCCTACGAGCAGTACTTC. Protein product: CASSQDRVAYEQYF. The rearrangement links TRBV4-2 to TRBJ2-7, with D unresolved. CDR3 length: 14 residues. Germline V CDR1 and CDR2: LGHNA, YNFKEQ. With 0 bases removed from V and 2 bases from J, the gap between germline ends came to 8 bases.